The clone carrying this T cell receptor beta chain was observed many times. The antigen is unknown. UMIs were added to TCR cDNA along with a universal primer site when it was made by 5'RACE template switching. One entry per CDR3 protein, called by TCRdb with MiXCR from the 5' RACE reads. This table holds 200,000 to 300,000 distinct CDR3 sequences, 6.9% found once. This sample was included in a study of T cells after yellow fever vaccination. General observations from the study: Among primary-vaccination clones, most reappeared after the booster, at 95% to 96% for CD4 and under 90% for CD8.

Trimming removed 4 bases from V and 5 bases from J; junction bases left unmatched: 4. Per germline, CDR1 SGHRS and CDR2 YFSETQ. The CDR3 is 13 amino acids. This chain links TRBV5-1 with TRBJ1-2, with 8 bases fitting TRBD1. The TCR sequence derives from a man younger than 45 who received the YFV17D yellow fever vaccine. The sequencing here drew on CD4+ T cells sorted from PBMCs, taken 15 days after the yellow fever booster vaccination. The CDR3 loop reads CASSDGQGYGYTF. For the CDR3, the DNA is TGCGCCAGCAGCGATGGACAGGGTTATGGCTACACCTTC. Variable domain in full (rest from reference TRBV5-1 and TRBJ1-2): KAGVTQTPRYLIKTRGQQVTLSCSPISGHRSVSWYQQTPGQGLQFLFEYFSETQRNKGNFPGRFSGRQFSNSRSEMNVSTLELGDSALYLCASSDGQGYGYTFGSGTRLTVV.